Each of the 4 T cell receptor beta chains below was sequenced from the same sample in a study of T cells in Graves' hyperthyroidism and ophthalmopathy. TCR beta CDR3 regions were amplified from RNA transcripts. TCR CDR3 underwent first-round RT-PCR with the HTBI primer set. Using its own MiXCR run on the multiplex PCR reads, TCRdb lists one record per CDR3 protein. The table shows 75,000 to 100,000 distinct CDR3 sequences, with roughly 40% occurring only once. Sequenced: peripheral blood or thyroid tissue (not recorded which). The receptors were sampled from a woman aged 30 to 39 with Graves' hyperthyroidism.

V usage is TRBV2 and J usage is TRBJ1-2, with D possibly being TRBD1 (5 bases). The V and J ends lost 4 bases and 3 bases respectively, with 9 bases between them. The CDR3 covers 13 residues. The germline V gene encodes CDR1 SNHLY and CDR2 FYNNEI. The CDR3 DNA follows: TGTGCCAGCAGTGTTTTAGGGGACTATGGCTACACCTTC. It yields the protein CASSVLGDYGYTF.

By proportion, this clonotype is medium-sized. The rearrangement joins TRBV7-6 to TRBJ2-7; D gene uncertain. V lost 1 base, J lost 6 bases, and 10 bases lay in between. This CDR3 is built from 13 residues. Germline loops: CDR1 SGHVS, CDR2 FNYEAQ. The CDR3 region has the DNA TGTGCCAGCAGCTTAGGACCCCCGGGCGAGCAGTACTTC. Its translation is CASSLGPPGEQYF. The full variable domain, with the rest looked up from reference TRBV7-6 and TRBJ2-7, is GAGVSQSPRYKVTKRGQDVALRCDPISGHVSLYWYRQALGQGPEFLTYFNYEAQQDKSGLPNDRFSAERPEGSISTLTIQRTEQRDSAMYRCASSLGPPGEQYFGPGTRLTVT.

There are many counts of this clonotype. The chain has TRBV12-3 or TRBV12-4 and TRBJ2-3; no firm D call. The CDR3 length is 12 residues. V gave up 0 bases and J gave up 5 bases, with 3 bases separating them. In DNA, the CDR3 is TGTGCCAGCAGTTTAGCGGGAGATACGCAGTATTTT. The encoded protein is CASSLAGDTQYF.

The chain couples TRBV20-1 to TRBJ1-5; D is perhaps TRBD1 (6 bases). Trimming pared 6 bases from V and 2 bases from J, leaving 17 bases between. This CDR3 contains 15 residues. Germline V gene sequence: CDR1 DFQATT, CDR2 SNEGSKA (reference sequence). CDR3 residues: CSAGGGGIGNQPQHF. The CDR3 region has the DNA TGCAGTGCAGGTGGGGGGGGCATAGGCAATCAGCCCCAGCATTTT.